This TCR beta chain was captured by sequencing in a study of cytomegalovirus exposure and HLA in healthy donors. The PCR made use of 60 Vbeta and 13 Jbeta primers. Repertoires were generated with immunoSEQ multiplex PCR, while TCRdb's copy carries only in-frame clones and drops some. Listed are roughly 110,000 clones; 5.5% to 8% falls within the top ten. Notes on the study in general: Most TCR beta V segments were productive about 87% or about 30% of the time in an earlier analysis.

Comment on this clone: Its antigen is currently unknown.

The TCR sequence derives from a man in his forties in good health and CMV-seropositive. The sample consisted of PBMCs.

The CDR3 region is CASRPGLGGETQYF. The CDR3 DNA reads TGTGCCAGCAGACCGGGACTAGGGGGTGAGACCCAGTACTTC. This chain connects TRBV2 to TRBJ2-5; 8 bases match TRBD2. The CDR3 consists of 14 residues. Unmatched junction bases numbered 8, after V lost 6 bases and J lost 5 bases. The germline V gene has CDR1 SNHLY and CDR2 FYNNEI.